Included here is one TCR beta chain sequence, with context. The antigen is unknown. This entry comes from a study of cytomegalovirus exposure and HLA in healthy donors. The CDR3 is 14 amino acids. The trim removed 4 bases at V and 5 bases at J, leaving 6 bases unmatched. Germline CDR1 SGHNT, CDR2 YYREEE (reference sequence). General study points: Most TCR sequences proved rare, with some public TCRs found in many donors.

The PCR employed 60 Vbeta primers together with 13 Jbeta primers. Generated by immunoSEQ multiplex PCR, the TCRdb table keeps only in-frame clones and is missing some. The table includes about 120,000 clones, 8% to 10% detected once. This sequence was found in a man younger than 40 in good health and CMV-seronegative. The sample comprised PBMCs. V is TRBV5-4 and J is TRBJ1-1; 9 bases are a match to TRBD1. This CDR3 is CASSPTGGQTEAFF. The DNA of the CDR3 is TGTGCCAGCAGCCCCACAGGGGGCCAAACTGAAGCTTTCTTT.